This T cell receptor beta chain was retrieved from a study of blood T cells in healthy people across ages. This clonotype has only a few counts. V gave up 4 bases and J gave up 2 bases, with 9 bases separating them. CDR3 length equals 13 residues. Through a sample-barcoded 5' primer and a J-beta primer mix, a second PCR was run for about 6 to 12 cycles. TCRdb re-analysed the 5' RACE reads in MiXCR, keeping a single row per CDR3 protein. The table has about 830,000 distinct CDR3 sequences, about 59% seen once; the top ten hold 28%. Source material: blood. The sequence derives from a man aged 25-45 years in good health. The chain recombines TRBV12-3 or TRBV12-4 with TRBJ2-7, with D tentatively TRBD1 or TRBD2 (5 bases each). The CDR3 coding sequence is TGTGCCAGCAGTTGGGACGTCGCCTACGAGCAGTACTTC. This gives the protein CASSWDVAYEQYF.